The 16 T cell receptor beta chains reported below all come from one sample, sequenced in a study of blood T cells in healthy people across ages. A second PCR, run for about 7 to 11 cycles, used a sample-barcoded 5' primer plus a J-beta primer mix. Using its own MiXCR run on the 5' RACE reads, TCRdb lists one record per CDR3 protein. This table has around 1.1 million distinct CDR3 sequences, about two fifths appearing once. Sequencing was carried out using blood. All receptors come from a man between 18 and 35 years old in good health.

The V gene is TRBV6-1, the J gene TRBJ2-5; possible D gene TRBD2, 6 bases. V was cut by 0 bases and J by 11 bases, with 16 bases left in between. CDR3 length: 14 residues. The V gene's germline CDR1 is MNHNS and CDR2 SASEGT. The CDR3 bases are TGTGCCAGCAGTGAAGCAAGGAGGGGTGCTGAGCAGTACTTC. Amino acid sequence: CASSEARRGAEQYF.

V usage is TRBV6-2 or TRBV6-3 and J usage is TRBJ2-1; the D gene could be TRBD1 or TRBD2 (5 bases each). The tail of the sequence fits TRBJ2-7 better, so the J call may be wrong. This CDR3 has 16 residues. Germline V CDR1 and CDR2: MNHEY, SVGEGT. The CDR3 spells CASTKPGTASYNEQYF. DNA of the CDR3: TGTGCCAGCACTAAACCCGGGACGGCCTCCTACAATGAGCAGTACTTC.

The CDR3 bases are TGTGCCAGCAATGATCTCGGGGGGCTCGGCTACACCTTC. Its translation: CASNDLGGLGYTF. The rearrangement joins TRBV25-1 to TRBJ1-2, with TRBD1 as a possible D gene (6 bases). The V end lost 7 bases, the J end lost 8 bases, and 17 bases lay between the germline ends. The CDR3 runs 13 residues. Germline loops: CDR1 MGHDK, CDR2 SYGVNS.

The chain carries TRBV4-3 and TRBJ2-1; 9 bases agree with TRBD2. The DNA end is more similar to TRBJ2-7, so the J call may be wrong. Germline-derived CDR1 and CDR2 are LGHNA and YSLEER. The CDR3 has 19 residues. CDR3 nucleotide sequence: TGCGCCAGCAGCCCCCGGATAGAAGCGGGGGGCTACTCCTACAATGAGCAGTACTTC. Translation gives CASSPRIEAGGYSYNEQYF.

This clonotype has more than one count but fewer than ten. This chain joins TRBV6-2 or TRBV6-3 and TRBJ2-1; D not certain. Trimming pared 5 bases from V and 6 bases from J, leaving 11 bases between. Looked up from germline, CDR1 is MNHEY and CDR2 is SVGEGT. The CDR3 covers 13 residues. CDR3 coding DNA: TGTGCCAGCAGTACCGAGTCTGGCAATGAGCAGTTCTTC. This gives the protein CASSTESGNEQFF.

This clonotype appeared once. The V call is TRBV14, the J call TRBJ1-1; no reliable D call. The CDR3 extends over 14 amino acids. V was shortened by 4 bases and J by 6 bases, with 15 bases between the two germline ends. Germline V gene sequence: CDR1 SGHDN, CDR2 FVKESK. CDR3: CASSPLMSVPEAFF. The CDR3 region has the DNA TGTGCCAGCAGCCCGCTCATGAGTGTCCCTGAAGCTTTCTTT.

This clonotype appeared a few times. The chain links TRBV29-1 to TRBJ2-1, with a tentative D call TRBD2 (6 bases). The V and J ends lost 0 bases and 8 bases respectively, with 20 bases between them. In germline, CDR1 is SQVTM, CDR2 ANQGSEA. The CDR3 is 16 residues long. The CDR3 DNA is TGCAGCGTTGAAGATTTCTTTTCGGGACTGGAGTATGAGCAGTTCTTC. Protein sequence: CSVEDFFSGLEYEQFF.

This chain links TRBV4-2 with TRBJ1-2, with D unclear. The CDR3 is made up of 14 amino acids. CDR1 is LGHNA and CDR2 is YNFKEQ in the germline V gene. V was pared by 0 bases and J by 2 bases, with 7 bases between. CDR3 region: CASSQDLANYGYTF. As DNA, the CDR3 is TGTGCCAGCAGCCAAGATCTTGCCAACTATGGCTACACCTTC.

The chain has TRBV5-1 and TRBJ1-1; perhaps TRBD1 as D (6 bases). Germline V gives CDR1 SGHRS, CDR2 YFSETQ. This CDR3 is 14 amino acids long. Trimming left V 1 base short and J 6 bases short, with 13 bases between. The DNA for the CDR3 is TGCGCCAGCAGCTTGTCCGGGACACCCTCTGAAGCTTTCTTT. Translation gives CASSLSGTPSEAFF.

This clonotype has more than one count but fewer than ten. This rearrangement joins TRBV7-3 to TRBJ2-7; D may be TRBD2 (5 bases). V lost 2 bases, J lost 0 bases, and 14 bases lay in between. Germline V lookup: CDR1 SGHTA, CDR2 FQGTGA. The CDR3 has 16 amino acids. CDR3 sequence: CASSLWRSGSSYEQYF. The CDR3 nucleotides read TGTGCCAGCAGCTTATGGCGGAGCGGTAGCTCCTACGAGCAGTACTTC.

The chain joins TRBV4-1 to TRBJ2-7; a possible D gene is TRBD1 (6 bases). Germline assignment: CDR1 MGHRA and CDR2 YSYEKL. There are 13 residues in the CDR3. V was pared by 2 bases and J by 3 bases, with 8 bases between. CDR3 region: CASSQPTGYEQYF. CDR3 bases: TGCGCCAGCAGCCAACCGACAGGCTACGAGCAGTACTTC.

The sample holds a few counts of this clonotype. V gene TRBV20-1 combines with J gene TRBJ2-1, with 11 positions matching TRBD2. CDR3 length: 18 amino acids. Per germline, CDR1 DFQATT and CDR2 SNEGSKA (reference sequence). Trimming removed 0 bases from V and 4 bases from J; junction bases left unmatched: 11. CDR3 nucleotides: TGCAGTGCTAGAGACCCTTCTCAAGCTAGCGGGAGGTACAATGAGCAGTTCTTC. This translates into CSARDPSQASGRYNEQFF.

The chain uses TRBV5-6 and TRBJ1-2, with D tentatively TRBD1 (6 bases). Trimming stripped 2 bases from V and 0 bases from J, with 11 bases between. In germline, CDR1 is SGHDT, CDR2 YYEEEE. CDR3 length: 15 amino acids. CDR3 sequence reads: CASSFVGGPNYGYTF. CDR3 nucleotides: TGTGCCAGCAGCTTCGTCGGGGGCCCTAACTATGGCTACACCTTC.

The genes are TRBV5-1 and TRBJ1-2; D might be TRBD1 (6 bases). The CDR3 runs 13 residues. Germline assignment: CDR1 SGHRS and CDR2 YFSETQ. V gave up 4 bases and J gave up 6 bases, with 13 bases separating them. Here the CDR3 reads CASSRDIYHGYTF. CDR3 DNA sequence: TGCGCCAGCAGCCGGGACATATACCATGGCTACACCTTC. Using reference TRBV5-1 and TRBJ1-2 for the parts outside the CDR3, the full variable domain is KAGVTQTPRYLIKTRGQQVTLSCSPISGHRSVSWYQQTPGQGLQFLFEYFSETQRNKGNFPGRFSGRQFSNSRSEMNVSTLELGDSALYLCASSRDIYHGYTFGSGTRLTVV.

This clonotype was seen a few times. J is TRBJ2-3 and V is TRBV7-2, with 7 positions matching TRBD1. Germline assignment: CDR1 SGHTA and CDR2 FQGNSA. The V and J ends lost 5 bases and 4 bases, in that order; junction bases with no gene match: 12. The CDR3 has 16 amino acids. DNA for the CDR3: TGTGCCAGCAGCGCGCGACAGGGTCTAAAGGCAGATACGCAGTATTTT. Translating it yields CASSARQGLKADTQYF.

The chain employs TRBV6-6 and TRBJ1-5, with 9 bases fitting TRBD1. CDR3 length: 16 residues. Trimming at V came to 5 bases and at J to 2 bases, leaving 7 bases not matched to a gene. Germline V lookup: CDR1 MNHNY, CDR2 SVGAGI (reference sequence). DNA for the CDR3: TGTGCCAGCAGTGCGGGACAGGGTCTGGGCAATCAGCCCCAGCATTTT. Protein sequence: CASSAGQGLGNQPQHF.